Given below is one T cell receptor (beta chain) in context. Its antigen is not identified. Different DNA sequences within this sample yield the same CDR3. Produced via immunoSEQ multiplex PCR; TCRdb's table is partial and in-frame only. The sample contains about 130,000 clones, more than 70% of which appear only once. The donors belonged to the roughly 120-subject validation cohort, separate from the approximately 670-subject first cohort. Germline CDR1 is WNHNN and CDR2 is SYGVQD (reference sequence). The CDR3 spans 15 residues. V was cut by 0 bases and J by 3 bases, with 11 bases left in between. The sample comes from a study of cytomegalovirus exposure and HLA in healthy donors. Study as a whole: A subsequent analysis stated that the 120 or so validation repertoires were run on the same platform as the approximately 660 first-cohort repertoires. Study outcomes and limitations: The authors enumerated 150 to 200 TCR beta chains as linked to cytomegalovirus. In vitro confirmation showed three CMV-associated chains to be CMV antigen specific.

Sample: PBMCs. The TCR originated in a man aged 25-40 years in good health and CMV-seronegative. The chain couples TRBV10-1 to TRBJ2-5; TRBD2 might be the D (6 bases). The CDR3 loop is CASSESGLAEETQYF. CDR3 sequence (DNA): TGCGCCAGCAGTGAGTCGGGACTGGCGGAAGAGACCCAGTACTTC.